These T cell receptor beta chains were read from a single sample in a study of human T cells and chemical hapten exposure. TCRdb re-called the RACE reads with MiXCR, one entry per CDR3 protein. Found here are over 300,000 distinct CDR3 sequences, approximately 5.1% of them singletons; the top ten hold 2.5% to 3%. The material was whole blood, obtained in connection with sensitization to the hapten diphenylcyclopropenone (DPC). These TCRs come from a woman aged 50 to 60 with alopecia areata. Some clones in this sample may be carry-over from other donors' samples. The CDR3 runs from the conserved cysteine through the conserved F or W. Fields, in order: V gene, D gene, J gene, clone size, CDR3 DNA, CDR3 protein. D genes are given only for firm matches. Size is omitted from some rows. Given values are once, few, many or a class for expanded clones.

V gene: TRBV7-2; D gene: TRBD2; J gene: TRBJ2-1; clone size: few; CDR3 DNA: TGTGCCAGCAGCTTACGGCTAGCGGGAGATGAGCAGTTCTTC; CDR3 protein: CASSLRLAGDEQFF
V gene: TRBV6-2/TRBV6-3; D gene: TRBD2; J gene: TRBJ2-2; clone size: few; CDR3 DNA: TGTGCCAGCAGTTACGACGGGGGGGCCCTCGCCGGGGAGCTGTTTTTT; CDR3 protein: CASSYDGGALAGELFF
V gene: TRBV14; D gene: TRBD1; J gene: TRBJ2-3; clone size: NA; CDR3 DNA: TGTGCCAGCAGCCAAAAACAGGGGCGCTCAGATACGCAGTATTTT; CDR3 protein: CASSQKQGRSDTQYF
V gene: TRBV25-1; D gene: TRBD2; J gene: TRBJ2-3; clone size: NA; CDR3 DNA: TGTGCCAGCAGTGTTCTAGCGGGGCGCGCAGATACGCAGTATTTT; CDR3 protein: CASSVLAGRADTQYF
V gene: TRBV6-5; D gene: TRBD1; J gene: TRBJ1-6; clone size: few; CDR3 DNA: TGTGCCAGCAACGGACAGGGCGGTTCACCCCTCCACTTT; CDR3 protein: CASNGQGGSPLHF
V gene: TRBV13; D gene: NA; J gene: TRBJ1-2; clone size: NA; CDR3 DNA: TGTGCCAGCAGCTCCGGGGTTGAAGGCTACACCTTC; CDR3 protein: CASSSGVEGYTF
V gene: TRBV4-1; D gene: TRBD2; J gene: TRBJ2-3; clone size: many; CDR3 DNA: TGCGCCAGCAGCCAAGATGGTAGCGGGGGGGCTGTTACGCAGTATTTT; CDR3 protein: CASSQDGSGGAVTQYF
V gene: TRBV3-1; D gene: NA; J gene: TRBJ2-7; clone size: many; CDR3 DNA: TGTGCCAGCAGCCATGGCAGTTCTTACGAGCAGTACTTC; CDR3 protein: CASSHGSSYEQYF
V gene: TRBV20-1; D gene: TRBD2; J gene: TRBJ2-1; clone size: NA; CDR3 DNA: TGCAGTGCTAGAGATCCGGCGGGGGGGAACAATGAGCAGTTCTTC; CDR3 protein: CSARDPAGGNNEQFF
V gene: TRBV6-5; D gene: TRBD1; J gene: TRBJ2-7; clone size: NA; CDR3 DNA: TGTGCCAGCAGTCCCGGGACAGGGGCAACAACCTACGAGCAGTACTTC; CDR3 protein: CASSPGTGATTYEQYF
V gene: TRBV24-1; D gene: NA; J gene: TRBJ2-1; clone size: many; CDR3 DNA: TGTGCCACCAGTGATTTGCTGGATGAGCAGTTCTTC; CDR3 protein: CATSDLLDEQFF
V gene: TRBV12-3/TRBV12-4; D gene: NA; J gene: TRBJ1-2; clone size: few; CDR3 DNA: TGTGCCAGCAGTGCGGGGTCTGGTGGCGGCTACACCTTC; CDR3 protein: CASSAGSGGGYTF
V gene: TRBV5-1; D gene: NA; J gene: TRBJ2-7; clone size: many; CDR3 DNA: TGCGCCAGCAGCCTAAGGGCCAGGACATCCCTGAGCTCCTACGAGCAGTACTTC; CDR3 protein: CASSLRARTSLSSYEQYF
V gene: TRBV2; D gene: NA; J gene: TRBJ1-1; clone size: NA; CDR3 DNA: TGTGCCAGCAGTGGAAAGGGGCCAAGACTGAACACTGAAGCTTTCTTT; CDR3 protein: CASSGKGPRLNTEAFF
V gene: TRBV5-8; D gene: TRBD1; J gene: TRBJ2-1; clone size: many; CDR3 DNA: TGTGCCAGCAGCTGGGGACAGGGAAGGGGGAATGAGCAGTTCTTC; CDR3 protein: CASSWGQGRGNEQFF
V gene: TRBV4-1; D gene: NA; J gene: TRBJ1-1; clone size: few; CDR3 DNA: TGCGCCAGCAGCTCGAGGAGGGGCGGGTCGGAGAACACTGAAGCTTTCTTT; CDR3 protein: CASSSRRGGSENTEAFF
V gene: TRBV6-2/TRBV6-3; D gene: TRBD2; J gene: TRBJ2-6; clone size: few; CDR3 DNA: TGTGCCAGCCGTCCCGGGACTAGCCCCGGGGCCAACGTCCTGACTTTC; CDR3 protein: CASRPGTSPGANVLTF
V gene: TRBV20-1; D gene: NA; J gene: TRBJ2-7; clone size: few; CDR3 DNA: TGCAGTGCTAGAGAGGGGACCGTTACCTACGAGCAGTACTTC; CDR3 protein: CSAREGTVTYEQYF
V gene: TRBV29-1; D gene: TRBD2; J gene: TRBJ2-2; clone size: many; CDR3 DNA: TGCAGCGTTGAGGCGGGAGGAACCACCGGGGAGCTGTTTTTT; CDR3 protein: CSVEAGGTTGELFF
V gene: TRBV29-1; D gene: NA; J gene: TRBJ1-3; clone size: NA; CDR3 DNA: TGCAGCGTTCAGCAGGGTGCTGGAAACACCATATATTTT; CDR3 protein: CSVQQGAGNTIYF
V gene: TRBV5-6; D gene: TRBD2; J gene: TRBJ2-5; clone size: few; CDR3 DNA: TGTGCCAGCAGCTTGGGTCTAGCGGCTCTTTCCGCCCAGTACTTC; CDR3 protein: CASSLGLAALSAQYF
V gene: TRBV7-9; D gene: TRBD2; J gene: TRBJ2-5; clone size: NA; CDR3 DNA: TGTGCCAGCAGCCGTAGCGGGGGTACCCAAGAGACCCAGTACTTC; CDR3 protein: CASSRSGGTQETQYF
V gene: TRBV6-6; D gene: NA; J gene: TRBJ2-5; clone size: NA; CDR3 DNA: TGTGCCAGCAGTTACCGACTACAAGAGACCCAGTACTTC; CDR3 protein: CASSYRLQETQYF
V gene: TRBV4-2; D gene: TRBD1; J gene: TRBJ1-2; clone size: NA; CDR3 DNA: TGTGCCAGCAGCCTACAACCTTCGGGACAGGGTAACTATGGCTACACCTTC; CDR3 protein: CASSLQPSGQGNYGYTF
V gene: TRBV9; D gene: TRBD1; J gene: TRBJ1-1; clone size: few; CDR3 DNA: TGTGCCAGCAGCCACGGGGACAGCACTGAAGCTTTCTTT; CDR3 protein: CASSHGDSTEAFF
V gene: TRBV7-2; D gene: NA; J gene: TRBJ1-2; clone size: few; CDR3 DNA: TGTGCCAGCAGCTTCAACAGGGCTGTGGAGGGCTACACCTTC; CDR3 protein: CASSFNRAVEGYTF
V gene: TRBV29-1; D gene: TRBD1; J gene: TRBJ1-2; clone size: many; CDR3 DNA: TGCAGCGTGGGGACAGGGCAAGGCTACACCTTC; CDR3 protein: CSVGTGQGYTF
V gene: TRBV9; D gene: NA; J gene: TRBJ1-2; clone size: NA; CDR3 DNA: TGTGCCAGCAGCGTAGAGTTCATCCCAGGGCCCTATGGCTACACCTTC; CDR3 protein: CASSVEFIPGPYGYTF
V gene: TRBV18; D gene: TRBD1; J gene: TRBJ1-2; clone size: NA; CDR3 DNA: TGTGCCAGCTCACCAAACAGGGGGTCTAACTATGGCTACACCTTC; CDR3 protein: CASSPNRGSNYGYTF